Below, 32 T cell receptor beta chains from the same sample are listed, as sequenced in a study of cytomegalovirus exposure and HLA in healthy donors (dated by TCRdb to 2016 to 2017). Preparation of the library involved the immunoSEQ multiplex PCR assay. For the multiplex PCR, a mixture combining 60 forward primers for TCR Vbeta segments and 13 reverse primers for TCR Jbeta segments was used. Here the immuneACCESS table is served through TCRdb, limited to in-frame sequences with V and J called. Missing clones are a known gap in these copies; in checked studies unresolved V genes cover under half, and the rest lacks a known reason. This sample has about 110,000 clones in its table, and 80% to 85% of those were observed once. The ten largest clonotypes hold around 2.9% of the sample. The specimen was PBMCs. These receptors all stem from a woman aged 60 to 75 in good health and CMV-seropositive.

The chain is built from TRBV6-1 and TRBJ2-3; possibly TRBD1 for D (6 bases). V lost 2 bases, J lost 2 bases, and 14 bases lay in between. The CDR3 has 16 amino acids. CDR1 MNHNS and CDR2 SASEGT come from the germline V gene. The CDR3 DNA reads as TGTGCCAGCAGTGAAAGAACAGGGATCATCACAGATACGCAGTATTTT. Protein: CASSERTGIITDTQYF.

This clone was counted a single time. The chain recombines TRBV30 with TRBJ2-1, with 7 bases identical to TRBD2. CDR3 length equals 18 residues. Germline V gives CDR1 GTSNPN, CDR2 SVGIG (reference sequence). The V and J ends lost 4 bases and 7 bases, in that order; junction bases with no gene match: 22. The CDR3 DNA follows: TGTGCCTGGACTGGCGGGAGCGGGGACCAGCTCATCTTGAATGAGCAGTTCTTC. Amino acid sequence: CAWTGGSGDQLILNEQFF.

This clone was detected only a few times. This CDR3 reads CASTFMGGGRAFF. The CDR3 DNA is TGTGCCAGCACCTTCATGGGGGGGGGACGAGCTTTCTTT. The chain joins TRBV27 to TRBJ1-1; possibly TRBD1 for D (5 bases). CDR1 MNHEY and CDR2 SMNVEV come from the germline V gene (reference sequence). The CDR3 extends over 13 amino acids. Trimming stripped 7 bases from V and 10 bases from J, with 19 bases between.

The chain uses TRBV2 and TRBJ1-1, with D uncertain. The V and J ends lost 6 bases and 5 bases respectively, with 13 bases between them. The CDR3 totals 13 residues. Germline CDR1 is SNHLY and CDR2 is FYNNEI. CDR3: CASRREGGTEAFF. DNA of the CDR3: TGTGCCAGCAGGAGGGAGGGTGGGACTGAAGCTTTCTTT.

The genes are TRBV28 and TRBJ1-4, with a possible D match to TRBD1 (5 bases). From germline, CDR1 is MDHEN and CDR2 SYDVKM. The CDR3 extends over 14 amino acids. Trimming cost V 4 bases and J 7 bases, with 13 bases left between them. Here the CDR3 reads CASSSPGGLEKLFF. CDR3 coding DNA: TGTGCCAGCAGTTCTCCGGGGGGTCTTGAAAAACTGTTTTTT.

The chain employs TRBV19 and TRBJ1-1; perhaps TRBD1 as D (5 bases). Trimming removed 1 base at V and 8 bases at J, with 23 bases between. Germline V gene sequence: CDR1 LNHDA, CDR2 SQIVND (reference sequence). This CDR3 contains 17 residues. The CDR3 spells CASSIAGNRAGGLEAFF. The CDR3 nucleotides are TGTGCCAGTAGTATAGCGGGGAACCGAGCCGGGGGGTTGGAAGCTTTCTTT.

CDR3 protein: CASTNSGPTYEQYF. DNA of the CDR3: TGTGCCAGCACCAATAGCGGGCCTACCTACGAGCAGTACTTC. This rearrangement joins TRBV2 to TRBJ2-7; 7 positions match TRBD2. The CDR3 spans 14 residues. Germline CDR1 reads SNHLY; CDR2 reads FYNNEI. Trimming removed 7 bases from V and 2 bases from J; junction bases left unmatched: 8.

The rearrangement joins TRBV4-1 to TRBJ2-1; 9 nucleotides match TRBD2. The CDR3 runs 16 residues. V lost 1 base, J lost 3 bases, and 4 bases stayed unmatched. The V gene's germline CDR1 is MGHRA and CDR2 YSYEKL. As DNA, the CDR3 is TGCGCCAGCAGCCAAGGGGCTAGCGGGAACTACAATGAGCAGTTCTTC. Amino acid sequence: CASSQGASGNYNEQFF.

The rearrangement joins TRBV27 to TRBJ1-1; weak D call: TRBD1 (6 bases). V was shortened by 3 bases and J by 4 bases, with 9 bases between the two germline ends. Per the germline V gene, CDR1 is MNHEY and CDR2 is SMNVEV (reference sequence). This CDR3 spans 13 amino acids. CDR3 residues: CASSLDRRTEAFF. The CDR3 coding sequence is TGTGCCAGCAGTTTGGACAGACGCACTGAAGCTTTCTTT.

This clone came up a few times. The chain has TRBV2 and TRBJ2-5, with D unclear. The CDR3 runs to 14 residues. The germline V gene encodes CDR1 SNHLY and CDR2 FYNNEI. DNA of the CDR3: TGTGCGGCCCTCCCAGAAGAATACAAAGAGACCCAGTACTTC. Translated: CAALPEEYKETQYF. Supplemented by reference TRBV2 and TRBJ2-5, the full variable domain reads EPEVTQTPSHQVTQMGQEVILRCVPISNHLYFYWYRQILGQKVEFLVSFYNNEISEKSEIFDDQFSVERPDGSNFTLKIRSTKLEDSAMYFCAALPEEYKETQYFGPGTRLLVL.

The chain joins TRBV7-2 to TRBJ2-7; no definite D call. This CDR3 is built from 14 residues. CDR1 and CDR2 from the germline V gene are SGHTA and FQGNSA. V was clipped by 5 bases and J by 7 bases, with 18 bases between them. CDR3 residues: CASSATVPPREQYF. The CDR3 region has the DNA TGTGCCAGCAGCGCTACGGTGCCCCCTCGGGAGCAGTACTTC.

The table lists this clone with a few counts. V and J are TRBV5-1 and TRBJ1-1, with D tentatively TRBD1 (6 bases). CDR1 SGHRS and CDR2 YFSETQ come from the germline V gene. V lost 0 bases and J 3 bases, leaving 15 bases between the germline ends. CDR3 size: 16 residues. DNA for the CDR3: TGCGCCAGCAGCTTGGACGGGTCCAGGGGCGACACTGAAGCTTTCTTT. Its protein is CASSLDGSRGDTEAFF.

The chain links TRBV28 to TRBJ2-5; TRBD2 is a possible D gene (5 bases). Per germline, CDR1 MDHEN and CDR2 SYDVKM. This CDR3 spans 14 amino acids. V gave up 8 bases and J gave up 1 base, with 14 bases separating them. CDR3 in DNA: TGTGCCAGCTCTCTGAGGCGGGCCCAAGAGACCCAGTACTTC. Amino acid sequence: CASSLRRAQETQYF.

The CDR3 loop reads CASSQIQLSGNTIYF. The DNA for the CDR3 is TGCGCCAGCAGCCAGATACAGCTCTCTGGAAACACCATATATTTT. This chain connects TRBV4-1 to TRBJ1-3, with unresolved D. Germline-derived CDR1 and CDR2 are MGHRA and YSYEKL. V was pared by 3 bases and J by 0 bases, with 9 bases between. The CDR3 covers 15 residues.

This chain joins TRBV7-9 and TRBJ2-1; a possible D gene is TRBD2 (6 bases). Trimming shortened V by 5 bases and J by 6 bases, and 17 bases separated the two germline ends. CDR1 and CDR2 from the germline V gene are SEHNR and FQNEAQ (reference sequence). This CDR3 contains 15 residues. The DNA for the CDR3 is TGTGCCAGCAGCGAGCCAGGACTATCCGGCAATGAGCAGTTCTTC. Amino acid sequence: CASSEPGLSGNEQFF. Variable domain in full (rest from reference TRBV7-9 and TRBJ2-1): DTGVSQNPRHKITKRGQNVTFRCDPISEHNRLYWYRQTLGQGPEFLTYFQNEAQLEKSRLLSDRFSAERPKGSFSTLEIQRTEQGDSAMYLCASSEPGLSGNEQFFGPGTRLTVL.

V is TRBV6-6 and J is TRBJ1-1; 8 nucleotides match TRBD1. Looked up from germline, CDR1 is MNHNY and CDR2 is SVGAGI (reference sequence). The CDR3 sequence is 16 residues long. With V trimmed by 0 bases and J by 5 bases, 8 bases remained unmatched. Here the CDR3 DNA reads TGTGCCAGCAGTTACTCGTCAGGGGGCTTGGGGACTGAAGCTTTCTTT. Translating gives CASSYSSGGLGTEAFF.

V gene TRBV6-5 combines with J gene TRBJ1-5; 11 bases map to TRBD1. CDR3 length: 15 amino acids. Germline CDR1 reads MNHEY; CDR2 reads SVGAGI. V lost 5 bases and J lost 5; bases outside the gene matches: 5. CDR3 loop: CASSAGTGGHQPQHF. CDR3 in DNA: TGTGCCAGCAGTGCAGGGACAGGGGGACATCAGCCCCAGCATTTT.

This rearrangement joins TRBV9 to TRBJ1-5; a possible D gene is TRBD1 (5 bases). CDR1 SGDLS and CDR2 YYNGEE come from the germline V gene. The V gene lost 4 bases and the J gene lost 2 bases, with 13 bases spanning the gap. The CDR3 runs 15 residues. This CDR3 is CASSRGSVRNQPQHF. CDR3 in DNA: TGTGCCAGCAGCAGGGGCTCGGTACGCAATCAGCCCCAGCATTTT.

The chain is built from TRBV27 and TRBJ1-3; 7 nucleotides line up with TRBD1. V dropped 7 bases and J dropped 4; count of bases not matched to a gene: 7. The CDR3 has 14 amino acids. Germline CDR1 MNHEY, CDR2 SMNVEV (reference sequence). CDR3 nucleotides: TGTGCCAGCAAAGTCTTGGGACAGGGAAACACCATATATTTT. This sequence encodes CASKVLGQGNTIYF.

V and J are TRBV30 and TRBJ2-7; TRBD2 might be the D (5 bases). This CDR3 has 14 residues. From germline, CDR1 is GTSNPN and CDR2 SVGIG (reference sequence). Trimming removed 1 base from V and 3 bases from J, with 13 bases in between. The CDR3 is CAWSGDRGYYEQYF. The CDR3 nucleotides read TGTGCCTGGAGTGGTGACCGGGGATACTACGAGCAGTACTTC.

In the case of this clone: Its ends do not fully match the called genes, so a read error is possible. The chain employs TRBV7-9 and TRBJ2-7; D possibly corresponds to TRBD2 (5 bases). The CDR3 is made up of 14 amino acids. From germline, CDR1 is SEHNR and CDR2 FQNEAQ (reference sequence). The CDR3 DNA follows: TGTTCCAGCAGCCCGGACCGGGATAACTACGAGCAGTACTTC. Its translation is CSSSPDRDNYEQYF.

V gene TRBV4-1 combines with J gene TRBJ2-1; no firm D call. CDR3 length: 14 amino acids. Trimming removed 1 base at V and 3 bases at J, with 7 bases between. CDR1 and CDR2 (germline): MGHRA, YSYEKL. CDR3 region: CASSQGAHYNEQFF. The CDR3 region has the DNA TGCGCCAGCAGCCAAGGGGCGCACTACAATGAGCAGTTCTTC.

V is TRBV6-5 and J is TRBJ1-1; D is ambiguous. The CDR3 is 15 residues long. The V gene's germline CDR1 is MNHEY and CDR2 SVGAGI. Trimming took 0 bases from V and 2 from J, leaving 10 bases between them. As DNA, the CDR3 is TGTGCCAGCAGTTACTCTTCGAGGGTCAACACTGAAGCTTTCTTT. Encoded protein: CASSYSSRVNTEAFF.

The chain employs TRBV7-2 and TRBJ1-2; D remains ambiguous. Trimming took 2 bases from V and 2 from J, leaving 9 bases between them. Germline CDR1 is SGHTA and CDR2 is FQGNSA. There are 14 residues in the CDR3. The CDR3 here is CASSLSPENYGYTF. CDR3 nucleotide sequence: TGTGCCAGCAGCTTAAGCCCGGAGAACTATGGCTACACCTTC.

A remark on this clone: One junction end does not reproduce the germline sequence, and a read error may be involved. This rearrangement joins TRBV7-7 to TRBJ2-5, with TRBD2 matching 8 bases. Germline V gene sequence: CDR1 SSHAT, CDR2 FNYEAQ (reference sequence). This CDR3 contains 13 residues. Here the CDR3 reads CASSPGGGETQYF. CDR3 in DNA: TGTGCTAGCAGCCCGGGGGGGGGAGAGACCCAGTACTTC. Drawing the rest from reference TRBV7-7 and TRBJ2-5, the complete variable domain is GAGVSQSPRYKVTKRGQDVTLRCDPISSHATLYWYQQALGQGPEFLTYFNYEAQPDKSGLPSDRFSAERPEGSISTLTIQRTEQRDSAMYRCASSPGGGETQYFGPGTRLLVL.

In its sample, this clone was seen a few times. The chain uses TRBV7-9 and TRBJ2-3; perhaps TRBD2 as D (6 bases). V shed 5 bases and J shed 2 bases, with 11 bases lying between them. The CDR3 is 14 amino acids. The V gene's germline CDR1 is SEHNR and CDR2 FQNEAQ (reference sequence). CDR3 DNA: TGTGCCAGCAGCCCGACTAGACTCACAGATACGCAGTATTTT. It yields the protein CASSPTRLTDTQYF.

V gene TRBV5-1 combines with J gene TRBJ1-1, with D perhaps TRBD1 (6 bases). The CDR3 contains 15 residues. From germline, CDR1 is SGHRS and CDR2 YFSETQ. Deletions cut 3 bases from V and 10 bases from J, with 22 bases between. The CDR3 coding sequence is TGCGCCAGCAGCTCGGATCGACAGTGGGGGCTAGGAGCTTTCTTT. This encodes CASSSDRQWGLGAFF. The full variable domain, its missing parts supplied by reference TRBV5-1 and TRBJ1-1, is KAGVTQTPRYLIKTRGQQVTLSCSPISGHRSVSWYQQTPGQGLQFLFEYFSETQRNKGNFPGRFSGRQFSNSRSEMNVSTLELGDSALYLCASSSDRQWGLGAFFGQGTRLTVV.

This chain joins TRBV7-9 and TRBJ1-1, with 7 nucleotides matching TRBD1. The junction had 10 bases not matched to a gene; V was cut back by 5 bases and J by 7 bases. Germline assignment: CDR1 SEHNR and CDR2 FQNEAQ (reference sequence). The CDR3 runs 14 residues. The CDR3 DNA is TGTGCCAGCAGCACGACAGGGAGGAGAGATGAAGCTTTCTTT. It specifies CASSTTGRRDEAFF.

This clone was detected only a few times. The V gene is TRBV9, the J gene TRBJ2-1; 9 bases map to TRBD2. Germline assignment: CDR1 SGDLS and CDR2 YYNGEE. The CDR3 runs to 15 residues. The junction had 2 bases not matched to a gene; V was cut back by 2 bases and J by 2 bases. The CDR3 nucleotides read TGTGCCAGCAGCGTTTCTAGCGGGACCTACAATGAGCAGTTCTTC. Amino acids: CASSVSSGTYNEQFF. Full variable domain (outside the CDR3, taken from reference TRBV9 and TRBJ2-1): DSGVTQTPKHLITATGQRVTLRCSPRSGDLSVYWYQQSLDQGLQFLIQYYNGEERAKGNILERFSAQQFPDLHSELNLSSLELGDSALYFCASSVSSGTYNEQFFGPGTRLTVL.

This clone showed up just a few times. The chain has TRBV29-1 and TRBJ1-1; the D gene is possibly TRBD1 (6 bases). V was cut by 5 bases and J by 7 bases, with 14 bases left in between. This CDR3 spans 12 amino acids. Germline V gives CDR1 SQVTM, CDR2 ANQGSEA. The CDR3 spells CSVHEQQGEAFF. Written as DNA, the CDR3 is TGCAGCGTTCACGAACAACAGGGTGAAGCTTTCTTT.

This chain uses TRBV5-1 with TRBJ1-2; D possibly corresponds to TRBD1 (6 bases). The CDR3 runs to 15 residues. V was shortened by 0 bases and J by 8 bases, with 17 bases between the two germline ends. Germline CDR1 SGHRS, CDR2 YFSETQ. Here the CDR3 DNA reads TGCGCCAGCAGCTTGGAGCCCGGACAGCTGAACGGCTACACCTTC. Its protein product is CASSLEPGQLNGYTF.

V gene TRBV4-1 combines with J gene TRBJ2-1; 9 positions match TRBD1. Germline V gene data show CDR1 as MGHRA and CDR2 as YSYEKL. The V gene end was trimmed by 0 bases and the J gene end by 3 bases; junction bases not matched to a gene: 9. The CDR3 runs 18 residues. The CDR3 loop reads CASSQEYGTGRVYNEQFF. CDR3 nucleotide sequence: TGCGCCAGCAGCCAAGAGTACGGGACAGGGAGAGTCTACAATGAGCAGTTCTTC.